This is a list of T cell receptor beta chains from one sample in a study of blood T cell repertoires in COVID-19. TCRdb keeps only in-frame clones here, not all; method: immunoSEQ multiplex PCR. This sample carries around 150,000 clones, almost 80% of them seen once, and the ten largest clones take about 8.6%. The sequencing sample was made of peripheral blood. The source is a man aged 45-65 years with active or convalescent COVID-19. CDR3s include the opening cysteine and the closing phenylalanine or tryptophan. Fields, in order: J gene, V gene, CDR3 protein.

TRBJ2-3	TRBV28	CASSLVAGVSDTQYF
TRBJ2-3	TRBV7-9	CASSKDRADTQYF
TRBJ2-7	TRBV10-1	CASSEVGTASYEQYF
TRBJ1-2	TRBV28	CAIHPPGVNYGYTF
TRBJ2-7	TRBV28	CASSYRVARGFSYEQYF
TRBJ2-1	TRBV28	CASSLGAGGSYNEQFF
TRBJ2-7	TRBV5-1	CASSLRTGATYEQYF
TRBJ2-6	TRBV28	CASSLRGTGANVLTF
TRBJ1-1	TRBV25-1	CASSATGNTEAFF
TRBJ1-1	TRBV5-8	CASSLNKNTEAFF
TRBJ1-5	TRBV7-8	CASSPYNQPQHF
TRBJ2-7	TRBV4-1	CASSQLSDSYEQYF
TRBJ2-2	TRBV2	CASSKDTSNTGELFF
TRBJ2-7	TRBV19	CASSTVTGNEQYF
TRBJ2-7	TRBV27	CASSLSTSGRGEQYF
TRBJ2-3	TRBV4-1	CASSQIGTSLSRADTQYF
TRBJ2-1	TRBV7-3	CASSLGRNEQFF
TRBJ2-1	TRBV9	CASSVSWSSYNEQFF
TRBJ2-1	TRBV29-1	CSVEEAGGHYNEQFF
TRBJ1-5	TRBV28	CASSPLGGAQPQHF
TRBJ2-7	TRBV7-2	CASSSSGTMAGYEQYF
TRBJ2-1	TRBV10-3	CAVGLAGSDEQFF
TRBJ2-3	TRBV30	CAWTPRMGTTDTQYF
TRBJ1-2	TRBV28	CASSRNRDSYGYTF
TRBJ2-7	TRBV11-2	CASSFAGSYEQYF
TRBJ1-2	TRBV10-3	CAISEIRTANYGYTF
TRBJ1-3	TRBV7-6	CASSLAPRGDGNTIYF
TRBJ1-1	TRBV28	CASSLWTGNTEAFF
TRBJ2-3	TRBV2	CASRYLTDTQYF